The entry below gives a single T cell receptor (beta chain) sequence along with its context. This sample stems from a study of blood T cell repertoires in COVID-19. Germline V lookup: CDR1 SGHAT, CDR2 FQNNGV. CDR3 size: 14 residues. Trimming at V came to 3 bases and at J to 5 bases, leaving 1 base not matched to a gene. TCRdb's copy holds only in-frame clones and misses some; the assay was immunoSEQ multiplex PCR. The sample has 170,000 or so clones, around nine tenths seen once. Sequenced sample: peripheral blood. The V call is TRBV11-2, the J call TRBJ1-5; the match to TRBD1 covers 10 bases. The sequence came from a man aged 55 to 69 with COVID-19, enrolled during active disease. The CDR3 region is CASSFDRGHQPQHF. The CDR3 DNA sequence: TGTGCCAGCAGCTTTGACAGGGGGCATCAGCCCCAGCATTTT.